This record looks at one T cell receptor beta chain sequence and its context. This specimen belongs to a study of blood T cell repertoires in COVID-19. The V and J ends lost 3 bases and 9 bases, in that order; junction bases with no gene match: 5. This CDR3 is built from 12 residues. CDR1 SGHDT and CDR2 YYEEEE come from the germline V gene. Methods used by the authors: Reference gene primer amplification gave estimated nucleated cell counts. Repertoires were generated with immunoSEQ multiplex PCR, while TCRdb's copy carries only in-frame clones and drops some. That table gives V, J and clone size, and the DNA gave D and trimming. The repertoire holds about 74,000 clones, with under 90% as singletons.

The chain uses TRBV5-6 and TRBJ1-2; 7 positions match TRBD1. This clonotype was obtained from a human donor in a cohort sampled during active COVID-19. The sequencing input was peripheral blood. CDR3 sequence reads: CASSSGQLSYTF. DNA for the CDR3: TGTGCCAGCAGCTCGGGACAGTTGAGCTACACCTTC.